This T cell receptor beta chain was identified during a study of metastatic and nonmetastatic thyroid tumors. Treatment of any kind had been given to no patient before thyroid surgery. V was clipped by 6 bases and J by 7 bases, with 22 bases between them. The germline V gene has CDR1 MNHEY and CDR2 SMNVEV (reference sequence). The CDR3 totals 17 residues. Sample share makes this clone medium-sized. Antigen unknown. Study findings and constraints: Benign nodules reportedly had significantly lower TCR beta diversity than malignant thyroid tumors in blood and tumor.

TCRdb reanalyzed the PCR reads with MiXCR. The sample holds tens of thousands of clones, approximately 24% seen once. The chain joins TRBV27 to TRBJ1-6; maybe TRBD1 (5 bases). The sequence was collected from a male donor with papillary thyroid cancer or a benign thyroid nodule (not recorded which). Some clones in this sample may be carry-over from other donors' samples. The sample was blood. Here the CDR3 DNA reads TGTGCCAGCAGCCGAACCCACGGGACGGGTAAGAATTCACCCCTCCACTTT. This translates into CASSRTHGTGKNSPLHF.